The 2 T cell receptor beta chains given below trace back to one sample, sequenced in a study of PD-L1 blockade in urothelial cancer. Sequenced by immunoSEQ multiplex PCR; TCRdb stores in-frame clones only, minus some. The sample contains around 45,000 clones, approximately 88% of which appear only once. Specimen: PBMCs, collected around atezolizumab (anti-PD-L1) treatment. Every receptor here comes from a man older than 75 with urothelial cancer.

On this clone itself: The CDR3 end shows no conserved phenylalanine or tryptophan, and so a read error is likely. The DNA is omitted, as the CDR3 cannot be located on it reliably, and the CDR3 follows TCRdb's listing. This chain joins TRBV6-5 and TRBJ2-7; the table names TRBD2, a call not compared with the DNA. Germline V gene sequence: CDR1 MNHEY, CDR2 SVGAGI. The CDR3 is 11 amino acids in total, end residues counted. CDR3 amino acids: CASSQKHQRSP.

The chain links TRBV18 to TRBJ1-4; the D is unclear. CDR1 KGHSH and CDR2 LQKENI come from the germline V gene. V gave up 3 bases and J gave up 7 bases, with 3 bases separating them. This CDR3 is built from 11 residues. The CDR3 DNA reads as TGTGCCAGCTCACCGAGTGAAAAACTGTTTTTT. Translated: CASSPSEKLFF.